The 22 T cell receptor beta chains below were found in one sample sequenced in a study of blood T cells in healthy people across ages. Combining a sample-barcoded 5' primer with a J-beta primer mix, a second PCR ran for 7 to 11 cycles. TCRdb fed the 5' RACE reads into MiXCR, producing one record per CDR3 protein. The sample has fewer than 2 million distinct CDR3 sequences, 39% seen once; the top ten hold under 25%. Sequenced material: blood. All receptors come from a human donor in good health.

This clonotype has a handful of counts. The junction departs from germline at one end; a sequencing error may be responsible. The J gene is TRBJ2-7, the V gene TRBV5-1; D is perhaps TRBD1 or TRBD2 (6 bases each). The CDR3 loop spans 15 amino acids. Germline V gives CDR1 SGHRS, CDR2 YFSETQ. Here the CDR3 reads CASRTNTGASHEQYF. The CDR3 DNA reads TGCGCCAGCAGAACGAACACGGGGGCCTCCCACGAGCAGTACTTC.

This clonotype occurred a few times. The CDR3 reads CSARDKQGFVYNEQFF. CDR3 coding DNA: TGCAGTGCTAGAGATAAACAGGGCTTCGTTTACAATGAGCAGTTCTTC. V and J are TRBV20-1 and TRBJ2-1, with D tentatively TRBD1 (6 bases). The germline gives CDR1 DFQATT, CDR2 SNEGSKA (reference sequence). The CDR3 has 16 residues. V lost 0 bases and J 4 bases, leaving 16 bases between the germline ends.

CDR3 bases: TGTGCCAGCAGGGTCGGGGGATCCTACGAGCAGTACTTC. Protein sequence: CASRVGGSYEQYF. The genes are TRBV2 and TRBJ2-7; weak D call: TRBD2 (6 bases). The CDR3 has 13 amino acids. The V and J ends lost 6 bases and 1 base respectively, with 10 bases between them. Germline V gene sequence: CDR1 SNHLY, CDR2 FYNNEI. The full variable domain, in which reference TRBV2 and TRBJ2-7 provide the parts outside the CDR3, is EPEVTQTPSHQVTQMGQEVILRCVPISNHLYFYWYRQILGQKVEFLVSFYNNEISEKSEIFDDQFSVERPDGSNFTLKIRSTKLEDSAMYFCASRVGGSYEQYFGPGTRLTVT.

The chain uses TRBV7-9 and TRBJ2-7, with 8 positions matching TRBD2. The J call is in doubt because the DNA end fits TRBJ2-4 better. Germline-derived CDR1 and CDR2 are SEHNR and FQNEAQ (reference sequence). The CDR3 extends over 13 amino acids. The CDR3 here is CASSLARGDIQYF. CDR3 sequence (DNA): TGTGCCAGCAGCTTAGCGCGGGGGGACATTCAGTACTTC.

Details on this clonotype: The junction differs from germline at one of its ends, possibly a read error. The chain uses TRBV28 and TRBJ2-1; TRBD2 is a possible D gene (5 bases). This CDR3 spans 11 amino acids. In germline, CDR1 is MDHEN, CDR2 SYDVKM. CDR3 residues: CAGSLGAREFF. The CDR3 bases are TGTGCCGGCAGTTTGGGAGCTAGAGAGTTCTTC.

The rearrangement uses TRBV7-8 and TRBJ1-2, with TRBD1 as a possible D gene (6 bases). Germline values: CDR1 SGHVS, CDR2 FQNEAQ. The length of the CDR3 is 15 residues. Trimming cost V 4 bases and J 2 bases, with 14 bases left between them. The CDR3 spells CASSSQGSANYGYTF. In nucleotides, the CDR3 is TGTGCCAGCAGCTCCCAGGGGTCGGCGAACTATGGCTACACCTTC.

The chain joins TRBV20-1 to TRBJ1-4; tentative D call: TRBD1 (6 bases). The V end was cut by 3 bases, the J end by 0 bases, with 11 bases between. CDR3 length: 15 residues. CDR1 and CDR2 (germline): DFQATT, SNEGSKA (reference sequence). CDR3 sequence: CSASTGGATNEKLFF. The CDR3 DNA reads TGCAGTGCTAGTACGGGGGGCGCAACTAATGAAAAACTGTTTTTT.

This clonotype has just a few counts. The chain employs TRBV21-1 and TRBJ2-5; the table gives TRBD1 as D, unverified against the DNA. TRBV21-1 is deemed a pseudogene. This CDR3 contains 14 residues. The CDR3 loop reads CASYQGGLLETQYF. For the CDR3, the DNA is TGTGCCAGCTACCAGGGGGGCCTTCTAGAGACCCAGTACTTC.

This clonotype has more than one count but fewer than ten. The chain is built from TRBV29-1 and TRBJ1-2, with D uncertain. The CDR3 covers 12 residues. The V gene's germline CDR1 is SQVTM and CDR2 ANQGSEA. V lost 4 bases and J lost 5, with 11 bases in between. The CDR3: CSVVRDFYGYTF. CDR3 DNA sequence: TGCAGCGTTGTTAGGGATTTTTATGGCTACACCTTC.

Worth noting for this clonotype: One end of the junction is discordant with germline, which a read error may explain. The chain is built from TRBV12-3 or TRBV12-4 and TRBJ2-1; 10 bases agree with TRBD2. This CDR3 is built from 12 residues. CDR3 amino acids: CAGSSGGNEQFF. CDR3 in DNA: TGTGCCGGCAGTAGCGGGGGGAATGAGCAGTTCTTC.

This clonotype was observed a handful of times. The V gene is TRBV3-1, the J gene TRBJ2-5, with D uncertain. The V gene lost 7 bases and the J gene lost 7 bases, with 19 bases spanning the gap. This CDR3 contains 14 residues. Germline assignment: CDR1 LGHDT and CDR2 YNNKEL (reference sequence). The CDR3 loop reads CASNPMGIEGTQYF. The DNA of the CDR3 is TGTGCCAGCAACCCAATGGGAATTGAAGGGACCCAGTACTTC.

Only a few counts were recorded for this clonotype. The rearrangement uses TRBV7-2 and TRBJ1-4; 8 bases line up with TRBD1. CDR3 length: 14 residues. With 4 bases clipped from V and 8 bases from J, the junction kept 6 bases outside the gene matches. Germline assignment: CDR1 SGHTA and CDR2 FQGNSA. The CDR3 region has the DNA TGTGCCAGCAGCTACCTCGGGACAGGCGAAAAACTGTTTTTT. It encodes CASSYLGTGEKLFF.

J is TRBJ2-2 and V is TRBV10-3; perhaps TRBD2 as D (5 bases). This CDR3 has 17 residues. The V end was cut by 1 base, the J end by 2 bases, with 14 bases between. Germline values: CDR1 ENHRY, CDR2 SYGVKD. As DNA, the CDR3 is TGTGCCATCAGTGAGTGGAAAGGACTTCATAACACCGGGGAGCTGTTTTTT. Protein sequence: CAISEWKGLHNTGELFF.

This clonotype was counted many times. V usage is TRBV6-2 or TRBV6-3 and J usage is TRBJ2-1; D might be TRBD1 or TRBD2, each matching 6 bases. The germline V gene encodes CDR1 MNHEY and CDR2 SVGEGT. The CDR3 length is 13 residues. Trimming took off 6 bases at V and 6 bases at J, with 12 bases between the two ends. The CDR3 loop is CASRQGGFNEQFF. CDR3 coding DNA: TGTGCCAGCAGACAGGGAGGTTTCAATGAGCAGTTCTTC.

This clonotype was picked up a small number of times. The genes are TRBV4-2 and TRBJ2-1; 10 bases are a match to TRBD2. The germline V gene encodes CDR1 LGHNA and CDR2 YNFKEQ. The CDR3 runs 17 residues. The J segment lost 1 base and the V segment lost 0 bases, leaving 3 bases of the junction unmatched. CDR3 amino acids: CASSQDERGGSYNEQFF. CDR3 DNA sequence: TGTGCCAGCAGCCAAGATGAGCGGGGGGGATCCTACAATGAGCAGTTCTTC.

The chain links TRBV19 to TRBJ2-1, with D maybe TRBD2 (6 bases). The CDR3 loop spans 15 amino acids. In germline, CDR1 is LNHDA, CDR2 SQIVND (reference sequence). The V end was cut by 4 bases, the J end by 5 bases, with 15 bases between. The CDR3 sequence: CASSKTGTPDNEQFF. CDR3 coding DNA: TGTGCCAGTAGTAAAACCGGGACTCCGGACAATGAGCAGTTCTTC.

This clonotype appeared once. The J gene is TRBJ1-1, the V gene TRBV29-1; 7 bases align to TRBD1. The ends lost 3 bases at V and 0 bases at J; junction bases unmatched: 4. Germline CDR1 is SQVTM and CDR2 is ANQGSEA. The CDR3 runs to 14 residues. The CDR3 region is CSVDSTGLNTEAFF. The CDR3 DNA sequence: TGCAGCGTTGACTCGACAGGGTTGAACACTGAAGCTTTCTTT.

This clonotype has ten or more counts. The rearrangement uses TRBV10-3 and TRBJ2-7, with D perhaps TRBD1 or TRBD2 (5 bases each). The CDR3 is 14 residues long. CDR1 and CDR2 (germline): ENHRY, SYGVKD. The V gene lost 0 bases and the J gene lost 3 bases, with 9 bases spanning the gap. In DNA form, the CDR3 reads TGTGCCATCAGTGAGTCGGGGACCGTCTACGAGCAGTACTTC. Amino acids: CAISESGTVYEQYF.

Ten or more counts support this clonotype. The chain combines TRBV5-5 with TRBJ2-5; D ambiguous. Per the germline V gene, CDR1 is SGHKS and CDR2 is YYEKEE (reference sequence). The CDR3 loop spans 14 amino acids. V lost 1 base to trimming and J lost 1 base, with 8 bases between them. This chain's CDR3 is CASSLTGLQETQYF. The CDR3 DNA is TGTGCCAGCAGCTTGACGGGTCTCCAAGAGACCCAGTACTTC.

This clonotype was recorded a few times. The chain links TRBV28 to TRBJ1-2; possible D gene TRBD1, 5 bases. V gave up 5 bases and J gave up 2 bases, with 15 bases separating them. The V gene's germline CDR1 is MDHEN and CDR2 SYDVKM. There are 15 residues in the CDR3. The CDR3 nucleotides read TGTGCCAGCAGTCAAACGGGACGGGTGAACTATGGCTACACCTTC. Translated, it gives CASSQTGRVNYGYTF.

This rearrangement joins TRBV20-1 to TRBJ2-1, with 11 bases fitting TRBD2. V trimming: 4 bases; J trimming: 5 bases; junction bases outside the gene matches: 4. The length of the CDR3 is 14 residues. Germline V gene sequence: CDR1 DFQATT, CDR2 SNEGSKA (reference sequence). The CDR3 loop reads CSANRLAGNNEQFF. In DNA form, the CDR3 reads TGCAGTGCTAACCGACTAGCGGGGAACAATGAGCAGTTCTTC.

The CDR3 coding sequence is TGTGCCAGCAATTTAGGCTCTGGGGCCAACGTCCTGACTTTC. Translated: CASNLGSGANVLTF. The chain employs TRBV6-1 and TRBJ2-6; D gene ambiguous. The length of the CDR3 is 14 residues. V lost 7 bases, J lost 0 bases, and 7 bases lay in between. Germline V gene lookup returns CDR1 MNHNS and CDR2 SASEGT.